This T cell receptor beta chain was sequenced in a study of radiation and T cells in renal cell carcinoma. Background on the study: Nephrectomy followed 15 Gy stereotactic body radiation by 4 weeks. Study findings and constraints: Top tumor clonotypes rose in blood 2 weeks post-radiation, then contracted. Baseline intratumoral clonotype presence is unknown without pretreatment biopsies.

Time point meaning: blood 2 weeks post-SBRT. The sample's treatment: 15 Gy SBRT to primary tumor, nephrectomy 4 weeks later. Blood was sampled at baseline, 2 weeks and 4 weeks after SBRT. The assay was immunoSEQ multiplex PCR, and TCRdb's table has in-frame clones only and misses some. Among more than 100,000 clones listed, 88% were seen once. Trimming removed 6 bases at V and 3 bases at J, with 13 bases between. The CDR3 totals 14 residues. Germline values: CDR1 LNHDA, CDR2 SQIVND (reference sequence). Note on this clone: Its antigen is currently unknown.

The material was blood, obtained from a patient whose treatment included radiotherapy and nephrectomy. The sequence was collected from a woman between 70 and 85 years old with renal cell carcinoma. J is TRBJ2-3 and V is TRBV19, with TRBD1 as a possible D gene (7 bases). CDR3 region: CASRHQGGTDTQYF. Written as DNA, the CDR3 is TGTGCCAGTAGGCATCAGGGGGGAACAGATACGCAGTATTTT.